This entry describes one TCR beta chain. The source of the sample is a study of blood T cell repertoires in COVID-19. The overall study: Specimens from acute and convalescent COVID-19 originated in the United States, Italy and Spain.

Authors' processing steps: From reference gene primer amplification, estimates of nucleated cell counts were derived. The data were produced by immunoSEQ multiplex PCR, yet TCRdb's version contains in-frame clones alone and is incomplete. V, J and clone size are taken as reported in that table, and D and trimming were inferred from the DNA itself. Of more than 14,000 clones in the sample, 75% to 90% were seen once. Trimming pared 3 bases from V and 3 bases from J, leaving 11 bases between. The CDR3 has 13 residues. Germline CDR1 and CDR2: DFQATT and SNEGSKA (reference sequence). The sample taken for sequencing was peripheral blood. This rearrangement joins TRBV20-1 to TRBJ1-1; no clear D. This sequence originates from a human donor in a cohort sampled during active COVID-19. CDR3 residues: CSASPGGYTEAFF. The DNA for the CDR3 is TGCAGTGCTAGTCCCGGAGGGTACACTGAAGCTTTCTTT.